In this sample, the clone carrying this T cell receptor (beta chain) turned up many times. What it recognizes is unknown. This record comes from a study of early T cells in non-severe SARS-CoV-2 infection. Study information: Chains were not paired, and sequencing was done on bulk RNA from unsorted whole blood.

CDR1 and CDR2 from the germline V gene are SGHDN and FVKESK. J lost 3 bases, V lost 2 bases, and 13 bases had no gene match. The length of the CDR3 is 18 residues. Unique molecular identifier tags were affixed to discrete cDNA molecules. A single record per CDR3 protein comes from TCRdb applying MiXCR to the 5' RACE reads. The top ten clones hold about 3.1% of a sample with around 61,000 distinct CDR3 sequences, around 13% of them seen once. General study findings and limits: Matches to VDJdb favored anti-spike CD8 responses and missed private and CD4 specificities.

This rearrangement joins TRBV14 to TRBJ2-1; 7 bases are shared with TRBD2. The material sequenced was whole blood. This receptor was identified in an adult who was a healthcare worker with PCR-confirmed SARS-CoV-2 infection or an uninfected control (not recorded which). CDR3 protein: CASSQPLGSGSLYNEQFF. The CDR3 DNA is TGTGCCAGCAGCCAACCCTTGGGTAGCGGGTCGCTCTACAATGAGCAGTTCTTC.